This entry is about one T cell receptor (beta chain). In Cohort 3, a recovered donor had either two negative PCRs, clearance, or symptom resolution. This record comes from a study of blood T cell repertoires in COVID-19. Measured with immunoSEQ multiplex PCR; TCRdb has only the in-frame clones, and not every one. The repertoire holds 200,000 to 250,000 clones, with under 90% as singletons. Germline V gene sequence: CDR1 SGHKS, CDR2 YYEKEE (reference sequence). This CDR3 contains 14 residues. Trimming removed 0 bases from V and 3 bases from J, with 10 bases in between. The source of this sequence is a man aged 55 to 70 who had recovered from COVID-19. This rearrangement joins TRBV5-5 to TRBJ2-7; D is undetermined. Source material: PBMCs or T cells enriched from blood (not recorded which). The DNA for the CDR3 is TGTGCCAGCAGCTTGGCAATTCAATTCTACGAGCAGTACTTC. It translates to CASSLAIQFYEQYF. Together with reference TRBV5-5 and TRBJ2-7, the CDR3 gives the full variable domain: DAGVTQSPTHLIKTRGQQVTLRCSPISGHKSVSWYQQVLGQGPQFIFQYYEKEERGRGNFPDRFSARQFPNYSSELNVNALLLGDSALYLCASSLAIQFYEQYFGPGTRLTVT.